This T cell receptor (beta chain) derives from a study of shared clonotypes between healthy human individuals. The sample holds one count of this clone. The run depth of the assay was deep. Every subset's genomic DNA went evenly onto several immunoSEQ plates. In the study's own analysis: Junction-only sequences produced by ImmunoSEQ had no quality scores, so filtering differed. TCRdb's table, derived via immunoSEQ multiplex PCR, lists solely in-frame clones and lacks some. From that table come the V and J calls and clone size; the DNA was used to work out D and trimming. The data contain fewer than 700,000 clones, about 80% of them singletons. The CDR3 has 15 residues. Germline loops: CDR1 SGHRS, CDR2 YFSETQ. Deletions cut 3 bases from V and 1 base from J, with 11 bases between.

This receptor was identified in a woman aged 40-49 years in good health. Some clones in this sample may be carry-over from other donors' samples. Sample: PBMCs. V and J are TRBV5-1 and TRBJ2-1; D perhaps matches TRBD2 (6 bases). The CDR3 DNA reads as TGCGCCAGCAGCTACCACGGGGGATCCTACAATGAGCAGTTCTTC. Translated, it gives CASSYHGGSYNEQFF.